This T cell receptor beta chain originates from a study of cytomegalovirus exposure and HLA in healthy donors. As regards this clone: The antigen is not known.

The CDR3 sequence is 14 residues long. V shed 6 bases, J shed 5 bases, and the junction held 5 bases outside the gene matches. Germline assignment: CDR1 MNHEY and CDR2 SMNVEV (reference sequence). Study observations and caveats: The availability of immune exposure information extended only to CMV serostatus.

60 Vbeta and 13 Jbeta primers were used in PCR. The protocol was immunoSEQ multiplex PCR, while the TCRdb copy is restricted to in-frame clones and leaves out a portion. The sample shows about 230,000 clones, about 84% of them seen only once. The sample consisted of PBMCs. This receptor was identified in a human donor in good health. The chain links TRBV27 to TRBJ2-7; TRBD1 aligns across 12 bases. The CDR3 sequence is CASRPGQGANEQYF. The CDR3, as DNA: TGTGCCAGCAGGCCGGGACAGGGGGCCAACGAGCAGTACTTC.